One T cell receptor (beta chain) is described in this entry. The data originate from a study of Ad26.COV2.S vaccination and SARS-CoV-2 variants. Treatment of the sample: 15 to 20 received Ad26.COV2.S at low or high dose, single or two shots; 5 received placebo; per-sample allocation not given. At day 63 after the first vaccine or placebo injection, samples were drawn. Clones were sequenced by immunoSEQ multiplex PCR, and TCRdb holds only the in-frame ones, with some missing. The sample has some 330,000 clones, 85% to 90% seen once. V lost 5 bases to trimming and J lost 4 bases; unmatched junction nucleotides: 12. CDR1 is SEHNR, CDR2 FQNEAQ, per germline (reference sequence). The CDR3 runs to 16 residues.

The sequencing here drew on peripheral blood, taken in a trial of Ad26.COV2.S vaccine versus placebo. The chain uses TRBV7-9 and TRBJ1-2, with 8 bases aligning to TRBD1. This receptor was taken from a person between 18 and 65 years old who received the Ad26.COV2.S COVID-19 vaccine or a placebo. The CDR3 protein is CASSQSTGALSYGYTF. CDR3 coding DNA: TGTGCCAGCAGCCAGTCGACAGGGGCTCTCAGCTATGGCTACACCTTC. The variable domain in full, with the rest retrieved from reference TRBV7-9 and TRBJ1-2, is DTGVSQNPRHKITKRGQNVTFRCDPISEHNRLYWYRQTLGQGPEFLTYFQNEAQLEKSRLLSDRFSAERPKGSFSTLEIQRTEQGDSAMYLCASSQSTGALSYGYTFGSGTRLTVV.